This TCR beta chain is from a study of blood T cell repertoires in COVID-19. The wider study: From the United States, Italy and Spain came samples of acute and convalescent COVID-19. T cells, B-cell-depleted T cells, or PBMCs supplied cDNA or gDNA.

Original data processing: Researchers report that nucleated cell counts were estimated from reference gene primer amplification. Sequenced by immunoSEQ multiplex PCR; TCRdb stores in-frame clones only, minus some. The V and J calls and the clone size are those of that table, but D and trimming were determined from the DNA. The sample lists hundreds of thousands of clones; around 86% were seen once. J lost 3 bases, V lost 7 bases, and 10 bases had no gene match. Germline assignment: CDR1 MNHEY and CDR2 SMNVEV (reference sequence). The CDR3 is 16 amino acids. The clonotype originates from a man aged 65 to 79 with acute or convalescent COVID-19. The chain employs TRBV27 and TRBJ2-2; 8 bases agree with TRBD2. Sequenced input: peripheral blood. The CDR3 DNA sequence: TGTGCCAGCACAAACCTTAGCGGGATTCACACCGGGGAGCTGTTTTTT. Amino acid sequence: CASTNLSGIHTGELFF.